This TCR beta chain originates from a study of long-term antiretroviral therapy in people with HIV. Across the whole study: Samples from the earliest time points predate the 2015 immediate-ART recommendation by about a decade.

An immunoSEQ assay, version v3.0, was performed at survey level. Only in-frame clones appear in the TCRdb table, and some are missing; sequencing was by immunoSEQ multiplex PCR. Among some 30,000 clones listed, roughly 97% were seen once. This CDR3 contains 15 residues. Trimming stripped 0 bases from V and 5 bases from J, with 13 bases between. Germline loops: CDR1 MNHNY, CDR2 SVGAGI (reference sequence). This sequence joins TRBV6-6 and TRBJ1-1; TRBD1 is a possible D gene (5 bases). The source material was unsorted PBMCs, sampled 7.6 years after starting antiretroviral therapy. This sequence originates from a man aged 30 to 39 with HIV. CDR3 coding DNA: TGTGCCAGCAGTTACTCGGAGGGACCTGTGACTGAAGCTTTCTTT. It specifies CASSYSEGPVTEAFF.